The T cell receptor (beta chain) described here comes from a study of T cell responses to AZD1222 COVID-19 vaccine. Overall study results and limits: Possibly, clonal diversity was underestimated; donors were largely white British and included more females.

Comment on this clone: The antigen remains undetermined.

Repertoires were generated with immunoSEQ multiplex PCR, while TCRdb's copy carries only in-frame clones and drops some. The sample has 95,000 to 150,000 clones; 90% are singletons. This clonotype was sampled from an adult in good health. Material: peripheral blood, obtained on day 0 of AZD1222 vaccination.

CDR3: CASSSQEDTEAFF. The CDR3 coding sequence is TGTGCCAGCAGCTCTCAGGAGGACACTGAAGCTTTCTTT. The chain has TRBV7-3 and TRBJ1-1, with D unresolved. The CDR3 has 13 amino acids. V was shortened by 4 bases and J by 3 bases, with 9 bases between the two germline ends. Germline CDR1 and CDR2: SGHTA and FQGTGA. The full variable domain, rest sourced from reference TRBV7-3 and TRBJ1-1, is GAGVSQTPSNKVTEKGKYVELRCDPISGHTALYWYRQSLGQGPEFLIYFQGTGAADDSGLPNDRFFAVRPEGSVSTLKIQRTERGDSAVYLCASSSQEDTEAFFGQGTRLTVV.